The subject of this entry is one T cell receptor beta chain. A few counts support this clonotype. Its antigen target is currently unknown. No per-base quality is available; no much larger clone lies one base away. TCR alpha and beta chain libraries were amplified separately from the second PCR step onward. Donor CMV status was determined by IFNgamma production from CD4+ T cells after overnight stimulation of fresh PBMCs with CMV viral lysate. Using Miltenyi beads, CD4 T cells were first positively selected, and CD8 T cells were then positively selected from the CD4-negative fraction. After staining for CD3, CD4, CD8, CD45RA, CD27 and a live/dead dye, cells were sorted on a BD Aria II into four subsets based on CD45RA and CD27. The sorting gate for effector memory cells was CD45RA-CD27-, and the sorting gate for EMRA cells was CD45RA+CD27-. A few healthy volunteers provided blood, and each donor's sample was split into CD4 and CD8 T cells and then further divided into four differentiation subsets. Approximately 0.11 L of peripheral blood was drawn per donor, and PBMC were isolated by Ficoll-Paque PLUS density-gradient centrifugation. Sorted cells were lysed in RLT buffer, after which RNA was extracted using a Qiagen RNeasy kit and stored at -80 degrees C.

To prepare the library, UMI-ligation and nested PCR was applied. An equimolar mix of two oligonucleotides covering both TRBC1 and TRBC2 was used as the beta constant-region primer. Four rounds of PCR, combining the SP2 primer with nested alpha and beta constant-region primers, were used to amplify the ligated cDNA. A single-stranded oligonucleotide carrying the SP2 primer and a 12-nucleotide UMI was ligated to the 3' end of the cDNA by T4 RNA ligase 1. The ligation reaction was kept at 16 degrees C for roughly 18-25 hours. PCR2 was typically run as a SYBR Green qPCR and stopped at a predetermined threshold to prevent over-amplification. Apart from the first purification, every purification step used Agencourt AMPure XP magnetic beads. Library amounts were measured by Qubit and library quality was assessed on a TapeStation, where the main peak was expected at around 650 bp. Sequencing of the pooled libraries was done on an Illumina MiSeq using v2 2x251 paired-end kits, which typically yielded about 0.85-2.3 million reads per sample. Each sample was pooled at around 4.2 nM, and about 5-7.5% PhiX was included to help cluster recognition. In the original analysis: Decombinator assigned V and J genes to Demultiplexor-processed FASTQ reads by tag matching, allowing a single base-pair mismatch. By using UMIs, Collapsinator corrected both sequencing errors and the frequency errors caused by PCR heterogeneity. CDR3Translator translated TCRs and extracted CDR3s from the conserved cysteine to the FGXG phenylalanine, flagging non-productive sequences. Repertoires were subsampled to equal numbers of UMI-defined TCRs before Gini, Shannon entropy and inverse Simpson indices were calculated. Within the linear range, a power law was fitted by maximum likelihood to the distributions of clonotype abundance. For one naive CD8 sample, the pipeline and MIGEC produced similar UMI counts, unique TCR numbers and clonal distributions. A set of 7,322 CMV-associated CDR3 sequences, compiled from VDJdb and a published dataset, was used to search the repertoires. TCRdb reran the public reads through fastp at Q25 and MiXCR, keeping productive beta chains. For every CDR3 protein sequence, its rows merge into one entry that carries the most common genes and DNA. In this record, the V and J calls reflect TCRdb's handling and not the investigators' own analysis. The sample contains over 25,000 distinct CDR3 sequences, roughly 18% of them found a single time. 3% to 3.5% of the sample rests with the top ten.

This entry comes from a study of naive and memory T cell subsets (TCRdb year 2017). In the study overall: The study applied an open-source, UMI-based TCR alpha and beta sequencing pipeline to sorted naive and memory peripheral blood T cell subsets. The functional CMV T cell responses agreed completely with IgG serology results. RNA was DNase-treated and reverse transcribed with TCR constant-region primers, mostly using SuperScript III. The full study reports these points: Each clonotype was defined as a single alpha or beta chain sequence rather than as a paired alpha/beta receptor. RNA-based TCR counts may be affected by expression changes linked to T cell activation and differentiation. Following error correction, more than 95% of naive TCR sequences occurred only once, which made naive abundance distributions much steeper than those of memory subsets. Gini index rose and Shannon and inverse Simpson diversity fell from naive through CM, EM and EMRA in both CD4 and CD8 cells. The abundance of TCRs followed a power law with an exponent that differed between naive and memory subsets yet stayed consistent across the three individuals. The repertoire findings for the naive and memory subsets could not be validated, as no ground truth was available.

The germline V gene (reference sequence) sets CDR1 to SEHNR and CDR2 to FQNEAQ. V loses 5 bases at its end and J loses 4 bases; junction bases beyond the gene matches: 5. From the cysteine up to the phenylalanine, the CDR3 has a length of 15 residues. The DNA shown is the 45-base CDR3, in frame from base 1. The source of this sequence is a human donor in good health. Sequencing was carried out using effector memory CD4+ T cells from blood. The sample's cell subset or site, from its label and the paper: effector memory, CD45RA- CD27-. The chain employs TRBV7-9 and TRBJ1-3, and 10 junctional nucleotides match TRBD1. Here is the DNA: TGTGCCAGCAGCAGACAGGGGGCGGCGGGAAACACCATATATTTT. Translated, this is CASSRQGAAGNTIYF. Extended through the reference TRBV7-9 and TRBJ1-3 proteins, this CDR3 yields the full variable domain: DTGVSQNPRHKITKRGQNVTFRCDPISEHNRLYWYRQTLGQGPEFLTYFQNEAQLEKSRLLSDRFSAERPKGSFSTLEIQRTEQGDSAMYLCASSRQGAAGNTIYFGEGSWLTVV.